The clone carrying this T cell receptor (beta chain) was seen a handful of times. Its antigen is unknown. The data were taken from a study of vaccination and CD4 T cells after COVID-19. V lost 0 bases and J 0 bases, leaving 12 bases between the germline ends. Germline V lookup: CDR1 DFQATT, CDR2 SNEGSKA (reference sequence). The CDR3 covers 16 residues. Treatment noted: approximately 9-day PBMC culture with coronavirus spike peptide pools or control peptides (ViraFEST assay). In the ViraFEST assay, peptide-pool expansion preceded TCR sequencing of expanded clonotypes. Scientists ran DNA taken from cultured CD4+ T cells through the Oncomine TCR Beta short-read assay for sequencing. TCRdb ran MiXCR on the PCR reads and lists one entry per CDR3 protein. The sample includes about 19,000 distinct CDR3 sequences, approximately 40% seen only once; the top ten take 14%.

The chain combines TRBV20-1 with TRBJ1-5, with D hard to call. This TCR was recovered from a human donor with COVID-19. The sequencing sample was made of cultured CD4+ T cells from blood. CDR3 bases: TGCAGTGCTAGAGATTCCAGGACTCCTAGCAATCAGCCCCAGCATTTT. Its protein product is CSARDSRTPSNQPQHF.